Listed here are 5 T cell receptor beta chains from one sample, sequenced in a study of radiotherapy plus CTLA-4 blockade in lung cancer. The method was immunoSEQ multiplex PCR; TCRdb's version includes in-frame clones alone and lacks a portion of them. The sample has around 85,000 clones; approximately 83% are singletons. Sequenced here: peripheral blood, sampled from a patient treated with radiotherapy plus ipilimumab. Receptors were obtained from a human donor with non-small cell lung cancer who had a partial response to radiotherapy plus ipilimumab.

V usage is TRBV27 and J usage is TRBJ1-2, with 9 bases fitting TRBD1. Trimming at V came to 6 bases and at J to 8 bases, leaving 7 bases not matched to a gene. Germline loops: CDR1 MNHEY, CDR2 SMNVEV (reference sequence). The CDR3 totals 13 residues. The CDR3 DNA follows: TGTGCCAGCAGGCCACAGGGGGCCGGGGGCTACACCTTC. The encoded protein is CASRPQGAGGYTF.

To note about this clone: A read error may account for a junction end that differs from germline. The CDR3: CASSLDVAGYQETQYF. The CDR3 coding sequence is TGTGCTAGCAGCTTAGACGTGGCGGGCTACCAAGAGACCCAGTACTTC. V and J are TRBV7-7 and TRBJ2-5, with D perhaps matching TRBD2 (5 bases). This CDR3 region has 16 residues. Germline V gene data show CDR1 as SSHAT and CDR2 as FNYEAQ (reference sequence). Filled out from reference TRBV7-7 and TRBJ2-5, the complete variable domain reads GAGVSQSPRYKVTKRGQDVTLRCDPISSHATLYWYQQALGQGPEFLTYFNYEAQPDKSGLPSDRFSAERPEGSISTLTIQRTEQRDSAMYRCASSLDVAGYQETQYFGPGTRLLVL.

Written as DNA, the CDR3 is TGTGCCAGCAGTTTAGTGGCGGGATACCGCAATGAGCAGTTCTTC. This encodes CASSLVAGYRNEQFF. The chain carries TRBV28 and TRBJ2-1, with D perhaps TRBD2 (6 bases). The CDR3 contains 15 residues. The V and J ends lost 2 bases and 6 bases respectively, with 14 bases between them. Germline lookup yields CDR1 MDHEN and CDR2 SYDVKM.

Remarks on this clone: Other DNA sequences within the sample encode an identical CDR3. V is TRBV7-3 and J is TRBJ1-2; TRBD1 is a possible D gene (5 bases). CDR3 length equals 13 residues. V dropped 5 bases and J dropped 2 bases, with 9 bases sitting between them. The germline CDR1 and CDR2 sequences are SGHTA and FQGTGA. This CDR3 is CASSQGKNYGYTF. In DNA form, the CDR3 reads TGTGCCAGCAGCCAGGGAAAAAACTATGGCTACACCTTC.

The chain carries TRBV5-6 and TRBJ2-5; D not resolved. Germline CDR1 is SGHDT and CDR2 is YYEEEE. The CDR3 has 16 amino acids. The germline V and J ends were trimmed by 1 base and 1 base, with 14 bases remaining between them. CDR3 amino acids: CASSLLVAASQETQYF. The CDR3 DNA reads as TGTGCCAGCAGCTTGCTCGTGGCGGCGAGCCAAGAGACCCAGTACTTC.